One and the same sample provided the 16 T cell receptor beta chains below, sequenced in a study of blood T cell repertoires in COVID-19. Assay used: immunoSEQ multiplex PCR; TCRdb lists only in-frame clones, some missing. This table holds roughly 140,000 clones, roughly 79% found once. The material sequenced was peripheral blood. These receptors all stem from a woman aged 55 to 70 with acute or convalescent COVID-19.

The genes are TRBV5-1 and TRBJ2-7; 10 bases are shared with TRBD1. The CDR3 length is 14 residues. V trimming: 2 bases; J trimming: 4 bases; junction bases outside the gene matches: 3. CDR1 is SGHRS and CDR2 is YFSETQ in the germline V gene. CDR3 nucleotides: TGCGCCAGCAGCTTCGGACAGGGGGTTTACGAGCAGTACTTC. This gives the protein CASSFGQGVYEQYF.

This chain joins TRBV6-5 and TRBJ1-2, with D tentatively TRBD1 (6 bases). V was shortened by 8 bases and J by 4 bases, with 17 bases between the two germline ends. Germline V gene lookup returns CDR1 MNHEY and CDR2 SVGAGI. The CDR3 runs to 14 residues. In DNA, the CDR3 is TGTGCCAGCCGACTTGTGGGGGCTGGCTATGGCTACACCTTC. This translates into CASRLVGAGYGYTF.

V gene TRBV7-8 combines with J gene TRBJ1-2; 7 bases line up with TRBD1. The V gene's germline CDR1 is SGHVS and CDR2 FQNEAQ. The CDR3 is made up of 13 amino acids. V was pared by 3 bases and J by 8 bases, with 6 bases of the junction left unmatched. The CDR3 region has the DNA TGTGCCAGCAGCTTTCGTCGGACAGGAGGCTACACCTTC. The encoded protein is CASSFRRTGGYTF.

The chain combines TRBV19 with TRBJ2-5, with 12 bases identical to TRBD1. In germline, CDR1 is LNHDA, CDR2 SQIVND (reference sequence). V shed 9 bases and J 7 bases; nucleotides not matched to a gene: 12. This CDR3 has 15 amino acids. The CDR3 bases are TGTGCCAGCCGGGACAGGGGGCGCGGTAGCGGGACCCAGTACTTC. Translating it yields CASRDRGRGSGTQYF.

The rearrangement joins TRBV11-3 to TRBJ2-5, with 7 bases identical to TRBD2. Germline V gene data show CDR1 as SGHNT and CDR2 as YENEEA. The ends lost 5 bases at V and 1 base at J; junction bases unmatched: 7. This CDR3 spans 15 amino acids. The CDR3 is CASSPGEGFQETQYF. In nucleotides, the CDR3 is TGTGCCAGCAGCCCCGGGGAGGGTTTCCAAGAGACCCAGTACTTC.

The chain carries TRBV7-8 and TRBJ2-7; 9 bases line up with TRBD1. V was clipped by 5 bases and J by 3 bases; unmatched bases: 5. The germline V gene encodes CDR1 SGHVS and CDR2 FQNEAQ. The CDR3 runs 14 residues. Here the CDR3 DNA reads TGTGCCAGCAGCCGAGACAGGGGGGGCTACGAGCAGTACTTC. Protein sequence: CASSRDRGGYEQYF.

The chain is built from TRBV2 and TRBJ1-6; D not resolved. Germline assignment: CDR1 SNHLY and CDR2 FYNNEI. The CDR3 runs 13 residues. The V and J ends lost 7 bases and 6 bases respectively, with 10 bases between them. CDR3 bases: TGTGCCAGCATGAGAAATTTTAATTCACCCCTCCACTTT. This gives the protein CASMRNFNSPLHF.

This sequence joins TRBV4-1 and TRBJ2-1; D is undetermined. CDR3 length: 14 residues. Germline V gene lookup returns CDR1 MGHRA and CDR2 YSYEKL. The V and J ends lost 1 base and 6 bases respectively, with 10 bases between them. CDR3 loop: CASSQAWWANEQFF. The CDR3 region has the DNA TGCGCCAGCAGCCAAGCTTGGTGGGCCAATGAGCAGTTCTTC.

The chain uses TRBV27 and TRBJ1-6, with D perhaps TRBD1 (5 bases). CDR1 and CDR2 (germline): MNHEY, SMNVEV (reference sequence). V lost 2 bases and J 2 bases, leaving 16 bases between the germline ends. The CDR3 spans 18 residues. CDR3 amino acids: CASSLGTFGGTYNSPLHF. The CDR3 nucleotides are TGTGCCAGCAGTTTAGGGACCTTCGGGGGTACCTATAATTCACCCCTCCACTTT.

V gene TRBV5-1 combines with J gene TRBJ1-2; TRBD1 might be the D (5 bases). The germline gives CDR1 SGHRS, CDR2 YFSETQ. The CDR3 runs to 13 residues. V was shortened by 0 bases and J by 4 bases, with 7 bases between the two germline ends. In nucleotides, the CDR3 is TGCGCCAGCAGCTTGGCTCAGGGCTATGGCTACACCTTC. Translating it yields CASSLAQGYGYTF.

The CDR3 protein is CASSLARGYRQPQHF. Written as DNA, the CDR3 is TGTGCCAGCAGTTTAGCCAGGGGGTATCGTCAGCCCCAGCATTTT. The chain couples TRBV28 to TRBJ1-5; 7 bases align to TRBD1. The trim removed 2 bases at V and 6 bases at J, leaving 7 bases unmatched. Germline CDR1 reads MDHEN; CDR2 reads SYDVKM. CDR3 size: 15 residues.

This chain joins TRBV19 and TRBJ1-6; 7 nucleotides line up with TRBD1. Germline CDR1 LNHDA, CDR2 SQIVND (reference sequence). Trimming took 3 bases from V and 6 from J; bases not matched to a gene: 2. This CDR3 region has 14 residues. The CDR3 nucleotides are TGTGCCAGTAGTATGGGACAGACTAATTCACCCCTCCACTTT. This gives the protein CASSMGQTNSPLHF.

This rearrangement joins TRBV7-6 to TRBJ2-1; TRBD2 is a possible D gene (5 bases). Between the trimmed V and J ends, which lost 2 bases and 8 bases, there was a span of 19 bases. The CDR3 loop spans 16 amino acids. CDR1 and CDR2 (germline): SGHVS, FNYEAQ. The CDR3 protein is CASSLRLSSQLDEQFF. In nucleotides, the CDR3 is TGTGCCAGCAGCTTACGACTATCGTCCCAATTAGATGAGCAGTTCTTC. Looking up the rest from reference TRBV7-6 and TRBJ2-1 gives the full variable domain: GAGVSQSPRYKVTKRGQDVALRCDPISGHVSLYWYRQALGQGPEFLTYFNYEAQQDKSGLPNDRFSAERPEGSISTLTIQRTEQRDSAMYRCASSLRLSSQLDEQFFGPGTRLTVL.

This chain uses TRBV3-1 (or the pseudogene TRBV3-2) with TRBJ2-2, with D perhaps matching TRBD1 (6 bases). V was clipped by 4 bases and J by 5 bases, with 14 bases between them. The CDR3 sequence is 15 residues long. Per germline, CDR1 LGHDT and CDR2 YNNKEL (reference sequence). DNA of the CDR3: TGTGCCAGCAGCCCGAACAGGGTACGGACCGGGGAGCTGTTTTTT. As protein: CASSPNRVRTGELFF.

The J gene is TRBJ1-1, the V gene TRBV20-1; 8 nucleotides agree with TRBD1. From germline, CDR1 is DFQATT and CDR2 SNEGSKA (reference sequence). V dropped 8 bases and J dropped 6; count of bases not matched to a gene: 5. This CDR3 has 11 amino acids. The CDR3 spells CSPGQGSEAFF. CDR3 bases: TGCAGTCCTGGACAGGGCTCTGAAGCTTTCTTT.

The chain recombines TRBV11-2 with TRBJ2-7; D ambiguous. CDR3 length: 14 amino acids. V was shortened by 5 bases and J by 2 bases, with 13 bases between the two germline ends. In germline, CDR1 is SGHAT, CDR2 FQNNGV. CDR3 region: CASSPQPGTYEQYF. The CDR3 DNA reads TGTGCCAGCAGCCCCCAGCCAGGTACCTACGAGCAGTACTTC.